These T cell receptor beta chains were read from a single sample in a study of CD8+CD57+ T cells in acquired aplastic anemia. One entry per CDR3 protein results from TCRdb running MiXCR on the reads. The table includes some 180,000 distinct CDR3 sequences, 48% detected once. Input material: sorted CD4+, CD8+, or CD8+CD57+ T cells (not recorded which) from PBMCs. The source is a human donor with aplastic anemia. Each CDR3 is given with its conserved first and last residue. Fields, in order: J gene, D gene, V gene, clone size, CDR3 protein, CDR3 DNA. The D gene is left open where the match is weak. Clone size, where shown, is once, few, many, or a class for clones that have expanded.

TRBJ1-5 | - | TRBV10-3 | - | CAISSASNQPQHF | TGTGCCATCAGCTCAGCTAGCAATCAGCCCCAGCATTTT
TRBJ1-2 | TRBD1 | TRBV19 | many | CASRVSGQGGSSPTNYGYTF | TGTGCCAGTCGAGTTTCTGGACAGGGCGGCAGCTCCCCTACTAACTATGGCTACACCTTC
TRBJ2-3 | - | TRBV5-1 | - | CASSWSRPGDTQYF | TGCGCCAGCAGCTGGAGCCGACCCGGCGATACGCAGTATTTT
TRBJ2-7 | TRBD2 | TRBV7-8 | many | CASSLVGSGGISYEQYF | TGTGCCAGCAGCTTAGTCGGTAGCGGGGGTATCTCCTACGAGCAGTACTTC
TRBJ2-7 | TRBD1 | TRBV25-1 | - | CASREEMDRGLYEQYF | TGTGCCAGCAGGGAGGAGATGGACAGGGGCCTCTACGAGCAGTACTTC
TRBJ2-3 | - | TRBV20-1 | - | CSARLVDSTDTQYF | TGCAGTGCTAGACTCGTTGACAGCACAGATACGCAGTATTTT
TRBJ2-5 | - | TRBV4-2 | once | CASSRDQTDTQYF | TGTGCCAGCAGCCGCGACCAGACAGATACGCAGTACTTC
TRBJ1-2 | - | TRBV20-1 | many | CSAREAGRNYGYTF | TGCAGTGCTAGGGAGGCAGGACGGAACTATGGCTACACCTTC
TRBJ1-1 | - | TRBV5-1 | once | CASSPGSANTEAFF | TGCGCCAGCAGCCCCGGCTCTGCGAACACTGAAGCTTTCTTT
TRBJ1-6 | - | TRBV7-9 | - | CASSRERQGSSPPHF | TGTGCCAGCAGCCGGGAAAGGCAGGGTTCATCACCCCCCCACTTT
TRBJ1-1 | - | TRBV30 | - | CAWSVYTEAFF | TGTGCCTGGAGTGTTTATACTGAAGCTTTCTTT
TRBJ1-3 | - | TRBV19 | few | CASSTSAGDNTIYF | TGTGCCAGTAGTACCTCAGCAGGGGACAACACCATATATTTT
TRBJ2-3 | - | TRBV3-1 | - | CASSQGKLFPDTQYF | TGTGCCAGCAGCCAAGGAAAGCTTTTCCCAGATACGCAGTATTTT
TRBJ2-3 | TRBD2 | TRBV20-1 | many | CSAKTGGAGGTQYF | TGCAGTGCCAAAACCGGGGGGGCCGGGGGTACGCAGTATTTT
TRBJ1-1 | - | TRBV6-1 | - | CASSESWAGGRGTEAFF | TGTGCCAGCAGTGAATCTTGGGCGGGAGGCCGGGGCACTGAAGCTTTCTTT
TRBJ2-1 | - | TRBV24-1 | few | CATSDFREQGYNEQFF | TGTGCCACCAGTGATTTTCGGGAACAGGGCTACAATGAGCAGTTCTTC